These 9 T cell receptor beta chains originate from one sample sequenced in a study of blood T cells in healthy people across ages. Next came a second PCR, run for roughly 6 to 11 cycles, which used a sample-barcoded 5' primer along with a J-beta primer mix. From the 5' RACE reads, TCRdb called clonotypes with MiXCR, one entry per CDR3 protein. This table holds fewer than 2 million distinct CDR3 sequences, about two fifths found once. The material sequenced was blood. Receptors originate from a human donor in good health.

This sequence joins TRBV4-2 and TRBJ2-1; D unresolved. Between the trimmed V and J ends, which lost 2 bases and 7 bases, there was a span of 12 bases. CDR3 length equals 14 residues. Germline lookup yields CDR1 LGHNA and CDR2 YNFKEQ. CDR3 DNA: TGTGCCAGCAGCCAAATGAAGGAAGGGAATGAGCAGTTCTTC. Protein product: CASSQMKEGNEQFF.

The chain combines TRBV6-2 or TRBV6-3 with TRBJ1-5, with D maybe TRBD1 (5 bases). This CDR3 is 15 amino acids long. Deletions cut 6 bases from V and 0 bases from J, with 12 bases between. Per germline, CDR1 MNHEY and CDR2 SVGEGT. For the CDR3, the DNA is TGTGCCAGCAGCCACGGGGGGTCTAGCAATCAGCCCCAGCATTTT. Translating gives CASSHGGSSNQPQHF.

The chain has TRBV4-2 and TRBJ2-3; 11 bases are shared with TRBD2. CDR1 and CDR2 from the germline V gene are LGHNA and YNFKEQ. The CDR3 runs to 18 residues. Trimming removed 3 bases from V and 2 bases from J; junction bases left unmatched: 10. The CDR3 nucleotides read TGTGCCAGCAGCCATATAGCGGGGGGGATAAAAAACACAGATACGCAGTATTTT. It yields the protein CASSHIAGGIKNTDTQYF.

V is TRBV29-1 and J is TRBJ1-1; 7 bases are shared with TRBD1. Germline V gives CDR1 SQVTM, CDR2 ANQGSEA. CDR3 size: 14 residues. With V trimmed by 3 bases and J by 4 bases, 8 bases remained unmatched. CDR3 loop: CSVDRGFTGTEAFF. The DNA of the CDR3 is TGCAGCGTTGACAGGGGGTTTACGGGCACTGAAGCTTTCTTT.

Notes on this clonotype: An end of the junction differs from the germline gene, which may be a read error. V and J are TRBV6-6 and TRBJ1-4, with D possibly matching TRBD1 (6 bases). The CDR3 extends over 15 amino acids. Per the germline V gene, CDR1 is MNHNY and CDR2 is SVGAGI (reference sequence). CDR3: CASSPPTGQVEKRFF. The CDR3 coding sequence is TGTGCCAGCAGCCCCCCTACAGGGCAGGTTGAAAAACGGTTTTTT.

In this sample, this clonotype turned up a few times. The rearrangement joins TRBV29-1 to TRBJ1-2; D call uncertain. Trimming stripped 3 bases from V and 7 bases from J, with 15 bases between. The CDR3 covers 13 residues. The germline gives CDR1 SQVTM, CDR2 ANQGSEA. DNA of the CDR3: TGCAGCGTTGACTCGGCCCTAAGTGGTGGCTACACCTTC. It is translated as CSVDSALSGGYTF.

This clonotype was detected only once. A read error is possible here, since a much larger clone lies one base away. This rearrangement joins TRBV5-1 to TRBJ2-1; D is undetermined. From germline, CDR1 is SGHRS and CDR2 YFSETQ. The ends were cut back, 4 bases at V and 10 bases at J, with 12 bases in the middle. The CDR3 contains 12 residues. For the CDR3, the DNA is TGCGCCAGCAGCCCCGAACCCTACGAGCAGTTCTTC. Translation gives CASSPEPYEQFF.

This clonotype was seen a few times. The chain links TRBV5-1 to TRBJ2-4, with D unresolved. The CDR3 spans 13 residues. Per the germline V gene, CDR1 is SGHRS and CDR2 is YFSETQ. V lost 0 bases to trimming and J lost 9 bases, with 10 bases between them. DNA of the CDR3: TGCGCCAGCAGCTTGGGCGGATGGGGCATTCAGTACTTC. It encodes CASSLGGWGIQYF.

Turning to this clonotype: One junction end does not reproduce the germline sequence, and a read error may be involved. V gene TRBV4-1 combines with J gene TRBJ1-3; 8 nucleotides align to TRBD1. The CDR3 extends over 18 amino acids. CDR1 and CDR2 (germline): MGHRA, YSYEKL. The CDR3 bases are TGCACCAGCAGCCAAGAAGGGACAGGCCCAATCTCTGGAAACACCATATATTTT. Residues: CTSSQEGTGPISGNTIYF.